The 10 T cell receptor beta chains reported below all come from one sample, sequenced in a study of shared clonotypes between healthy human individuals. TCRdb's table, derived via immunoSEQ multiplex PCR, lists solely in-frame clones and lacks some. The data hold approximately 1,500,000 clones, with roughly 96% observed a single time. Sequencing was carried out using naive CD4+ T cells sorted from blood. Subset reported: CD45RA+ positively selected. The receptor set was obtained from a man aged 30 to 39 in good health.

The chain is built from TRBV10-3 and TRBJ2-7; D perhaps matches TRBD2 (6 bases). This CDR3 region has 15 residues. In germline, CDR1 is ENHRY, CDR2 SYGVKD. Trimming shortened V by 8 bases and J by 2 bases, and 19 bases separated the two germline ends. In DNA form, the CDR3 reads TGTGCCATCGTCGACGCCGTGCGCGGGACCTACGAGCAGTACTTC. Its translation: CAIVDAVRGTYEQYF.

As for this clone: This specimen includes other DNA sequences encoding the same CDR3. V is TRBV18 and J is TRBJ2-5, with 10 positions matching TRBD2. Germline CDR1 is KGHSH and CDR2 is LQKENI. V was pared by 6 bases and J by 2 bases, with 6 bases of the junction left unmatched. CDR3 length: 15 residues. The CDR3 spells CASSPGLADQETQYF. DNA for the CDR3: TGTGCCAGCTCTCCCGGACTAGCGGATCAAGAGACCCAGTACTTC.

This chain joins TRBV28 and TRBJ2-7, with TRBD1 matching over 7 bases. J was trimmed by 1 base and V by 6 bases; bases with no gene match: 12. The CDR3 extends over 16 amino acids. Germline V gene lookup returns CDR1 MDHEN and CDR2 SYDVKM. The CDR3 is CASSSLDRVGSYEQYF. As DNA, the CDR3 is TGTGCCAGCAGCTCCCTTGACAGGGTCGGATCCTACGAGCAGTACTTC.

The chain recombines TRBV15 with TRBJ2-7; TRBD2 aligns across 10 bases. Germline V gene sequence: CDR1 LNHNV, CDR2 YYDKDF (reference sequence). The trim removed 0 bases at V and 6 bases at J, leaving 17 bases unmatched. This CDR3 spans 19 amino acids. CDR3 nucleotide sequence: TGTGCCACCAGCAGAGATTTCGCGGGAGCTAGCGGGGGAGTTAGCGAGCAGTACTTC. It translates to CATSRDFAGASGGVSEQYF. Full variable domain (outside the CDR3, taken from reference TRBV15 and TRBJ2-7): DAMVIQNPRYQVTQFGKPVTLSCSQTLNHNVMYWYQQKSSQAPKLLFHYYDKDFNNEADTPDNFQSRRPNTSFCFLDIRSPGLGDTAMYLCATSRDFAGASGGVSEQYFGPGTRLTVT.

CDR3: CASSLWRGNGANVLTF. In nucleotides, the CDR3 is TGTGCCAGCAGTTTATGGAGGGGAAACGGGGCCAACGTCCTGACTTTC. The chain recombines TRBV28 with TRBJ2-6, with D perhaps being TRBD1 or TRBD2 (5 bases each). V was pared by 0 bases and J by 4 bases, with 10 bases between. The CDR3 length is 16 residues. Per germline, CDR1 MDHEN and CDR2 SYDVKM.

The V gene is TRBV6-1, the J gene TRBJ2-3; a weak D match, TRBD2 (5 bases). Per the germline V gene, CDR1 is MNHNS and CDR2 is SASEGT. V lost 2 bases and J lost 4, with 10 bases in between. The CDR3 length is 14 residues. The CDR3 region has the DNA TGTGCCAGCAGTGAAAGGGCGCGGGCAGATACGCAGTATTTT. Its protein is CASSERARADTQYF.

This clone was recorded only once. V is TRBV5-1 and J is TRBJ2-3; the match to TRBD2 covers 10 bases. This CDR3 is built from 17 residues. Germline lookup yields CDR1 SGHRS and CDR2 YFSETQ. V gave up 0 bases and J gave up 7 bases; unmatched junction bases: 11. The CDR3 is CASSLVGGAGGPHTQYF. The CDR3 coding sequence is TGCGCCAGCAGCTTGGTGGGTGGAGCGGGAGGGCCGCATACGCAGTATTTT.

The V call is TRBV27, the J call TRBJ1-2; TRBD1 is a possible D gene (6 bases). The CDR3 has 14 amino acids. Germline V lookup: CDR1 MNHEY, CDR2 SMNVEV (reference sequence). V dropped 6 bases and J dropped 3 bases, with 14 bases sitting between them. The CDR3 sequence is CASRQGLFDYGYTF. CDR3 bases: TGTGCCAGCAGACAGGGCCTGTTTGACTATGGCTACACCTTC.

The J gene is TRBJ2-1, the V gene TRBV11-3; weak D call: TRBD2 (6 bases). The length of the CDR3 is 12 residues. Looked up from germline, CDR1 is SGHNT and CDR2 is YENEEA. V was pared by 5 bases and J by 8 bases, with 10 bases between. Here the CDR3 DNA reads TGTGCCAGCAGCAAGCGGAGGGATGAGCAGTTCTTC. It yields the protein CASSKRRDEQFF.

CDR3 coding DNA: TGTGCCAGCGGGAGATCCGGGACAGAGTATGAAAAACTGTTTTTT. It yields the protein CASGRSGTEYEKLFF. The rearrangement uses TRBV5-4 and TRBJ1-4, with TRBD1 matching 7 bases. Germline V CDR1 and CDR2: SGHNT, YYREEE (reference sequence). This CDR3 is 15 amino acids long. V was pared by 7 bases and J by 6 bases, with 12 bases of the junction left unmatched.